The present entry profiles one TCR beta chain with its context. This record comes from a study of blood T cell repertoires in COVID-19. Whole-study context: The study drew acute and convalescent COVID-19 samples from the United States, Italy and Spain.

While infection was still active, Seattle patients were enrolled and then followed longitudinally. This CDR3 contains 13 residues. Germline lookup yields CDR1 SGDLS and CDR2 YYNGEE. J gave up 10 bases and V 3 bases, and 6 bases lay outside the gene matches. Here immunoSEQ multiplex PCR was the method, and the copy in TCRdb shows in-frame clones only, minus some. The table includes roughly 410,000 clones, approximately 91% detected once. V usage is TRBV9 and J usage is TRBJ2-1; 8 positions agree with TRBD1. This TCR derives from a woman aged 40 to 50 with COVID-19, enrolled during active disease. The source material was peripheral blood. CDR3 sequence: CASSGRTGNEQFF. The CDR3 DNA follows: TGTGCCAGCAGCGGCAGGACAGGGAACGAGCAGTTCTTC.